A selection of T cell receptor beta chains follows, all from one sample in a study of blood T cells in healthy people across ages. TCRdb reprocessed the 5' RACE reads via MiXCR and lists one record per CDR3 protein. The sample has 700,000 to 850,000 distinct CDR3 sequences, around 34% seen once. The sample consisted of blood. All receptors derive from a man aged 18 to 30 in good health. Each CDR3 is given with its conserved first and last residue. A D gene is named only where the DNA matches it firmly. The size entry is marked missing in some rows and otherwise reads once, few, many or a size class.

clone_size	v_call	d_call	j_call	cdr3_aa	cdr3_nt
few	TRBV24-1	-	TRBJ2-5	CATSDGDPPRETQYF	TGTGCCACCAGTGATGGGGACCCCCCAAGAGAGACCCAGTACTTC
-	TRBV4-1	TRBD1	TRBJ1-6	CASSQYTGGSPLHF	TGCGCCAGCAGCCAATACACAGGGGGGTCACCCCTCCACTTT
-	TRBV20-1	-	TRBJ1-5	CSGGGWNQPQHF	TGCAGTGGGGGGGGTTGGAATCAGCCCCAGCATTTT
many	TRBV5-6	-	TRBJ2-7	CASSFIDRTYEQYF	TGTGCCAGCAGCTTTATCGACAGAACCTACGAGCAGTACTTC
many	TRBV20-1	-	TRBJ1-2	CSAPRGANYGYTF	TGCAGTGCTCCACGCGGGGCTAACTATGGCTACACCTTC
-	TRBV12-3/TRBV12-4	-	TRBJ2-1	CASSPRFF	TGTGCCAGCAGTCCTAGGTTCTTC
once	TRBV7-6	TRBD2	TRBJ2-3	CASSLKFGRLAGRTDTQYF	TGTGCCAGCAGCTTAAAGTTCGGCAGACTAGCGGGGCGCACAGATACGCAGTATTTT
-	TRBV4-2	-	TRBJ1-2	CASSQEGRGRGGYTF	TGTGCCAGCAGCCAAGAAGGACGGGGGCGAGGGGGCTACACCTTC
many	TRBV5-1	TRBD2	TRBJ2-1	CASSLGLDNEQFF	TGTGCCAGCAGTTTGGGACTAGACAATGAGCAGTTCTTC
-	TRBV12-3/TRBV12-4	-	TRBJ1-5	CASTVGGGNQPQHF	TGTGCCAGCACCGTAGGCGGGGGTAATCAGCCCCAGCATTTT
few	TRBV6-2/TRBV6-3	-	TRBJ1-5	CASKGGGQPQHF	TGTGCCAGCAAGGGGGGTGGGCAGCCCCAGCATTTT
-	TRBV5-1	TRBD2	TRBJ2-2	CASSLAGDQNTGELFF	TGCGCCAGCAGCCTGGCGGGGGACCAGAACACCGGGGAGCTGTTTTTT
-	TRBV18	-	TRBJ2-5	CTSSPTKGISQETQYF	TGTACCAGCTCACCGACGAAAGGAATCTCCCAAGAGACCCAGTACTTC
-	TRBV6-2/TRBV6-3	-	TRBJ2-2	CASRLTATGELFF	TGTGCCAGCAGATTGACAGCCACCGGGGAGCTGTTTTTT
many	TRBV20-1	-	TRBJ2-7	CSASDSRGTNEQYF	TGCAGTGCTAGTGATTCCCGGGGAACCAACGAGCAGTACTTC
many	TRBV5-1	-	TRBJ2-3	CASSLTHGSTDTQYF	TGCGCCAGCAGCCTAACTCACGGGAGCACAGATACGCAGTATTTT
-	TRBV9	TRBD2	TRBJ2-7	CASSQDGGGYYEQYF	TGTGCCAGCAGCCAAGACGGGGGGGGGTACTACGAGCAGTACTTC
-	TRBV6-2/TRBV6-3	-	TRBJ2-3	CASSVGTPDTQYF	TGTGCCAGCAGTGTGGGGACGCCGGATACGCAGTATTTT
-	TRBV5-1	TRBD2	TRBJ2-4	CASRHVAGGPDGQYF	TGCGCCAGCAGACATGTGGCGGGGGGGCCGGACGGGCAGTACTTC
-	TRBV10-3	-	TRBJ2-3	CAISESADTQYF	TGTGCCATCAGTGAGTCCGCAGATACGCAGTATTTT
once	TRBV6-5	TRBD2	TRBJ2-3	CASRRGTSVTDTQYF	TGTGCCAGCCGTCGGGGGACTAGCGTCACAGATACGCAGTATTTT
few	TRBV20-1	-	TRBJ2-3	CSASGYRTTQYF	TGCAGTGCTAGCGGTTACAGGACTACGCAGTATTTT
-	TRBV2	TRBD1	TRBJ2-3	CASSARTGAPVDTQYF	TGTGCCAGCAGTGCTAGGACAGGAGCCCCAGTAGATACGCAGTATTTT
-	TRBV5-1	-	TRBJ2-2	CASSLADRSTGELFF	TGCGCCAGCAGCTTGGCCGACAGGTCCACCGGGGAGCTGTTTTTT
-	TRBV2	TRBD1	TRBJ1-1	CASRAPLGTGVKRWDTEAFF	TGTGCCAGCAGAGCACCCCTAGGGACAGGGGTCAAGAGATGGGACACTGAAGCTTTCTTT
-	TRBV7-2	TRBD2	TRBJ2-1	CASSLKRGEGEQFF	TGTGCCAGCAGCTTAAAGAGAGGGGAGGGTGAGCAGTTCTTC
-	TRBV7-9	-	TRBJ1-4	CASSLKDTETNEKLFF	TGTGCCAGCAGCTTAAAGGATACCGAAACTAATGAAAAACTGTTTTTT
-	TRBV7-2	TRBD1	TRBJ1-2	CASSLVGTGVNGYTF	TGTGCCAGCAGCTTAGTAGGGACAGGGGTTAATGGCTACACCTTC
-	TRBV7-9	-	TRBJ2-1	CASSLASALSESYNEQFF	TGTGCCAGCAGCTTAGCTTCCGCCTTATCCGAAAGTTACAATGAGCAGTTCTTC
many	TRBV20-1	TRBD2	TRBJ2-7	CSARPYMWTSHEQYF	TGCAGTGCTAGACCCTATATGTGGACTAGCCACGAGCAGTACTTC
few	TRBV7-9	-	TRBJ2-7	CASSQTSYEQYF	TGTGCCAGCAGCCAGACCTCCTACGAGCAGTACTTC
-	TRBV2	-	TRBJ2-3	CASSVWGAGSTDTQYF	TGTGCCAGCAGTGTTTGGGGGGCGGGGAGCACAGATACGCAGTATTTT
many	TRBV5-1	TRBD2	TRBJ2-1	CASSLGLAGEYNEQFF	TGCGCCAGCAGCCTGGGACTAGCGGGGGAGTACAATGAGCAGTTCTTC
many	TRBV10-3	-	TRBJ2-5	CAISESNKKETQYF	TGTGCCATCAGTGAGTCTAATAAAAAAGAGACCCAGTACTTC
-	TRBV6-6	-	TRBJ2-3	CASSYGIYDTDTQYF	TGTGCCAGCAGTTACGGCATCTACGACACAGATACGCAGTATTTT
-	TRBV12-3/TRBV12-4	-	TRBJ2-7	CASSVALETEQYF	TGTGCCAGCAGTGTAGCGCTGGAGACAGAGCAGTACTTC
-	TRBV2	-	TRBJ2-5	CASSGGRGDTNEQYF	TGTGCCAGCAGTGGGGGTAGGGGTGACACAAATGAGCAGTACTTC
-	TRBV7-3	TRBD2	TRBJ2-3	CASSRTSGGDADTQYF	TGTGCCAGCAGCCGGACTAGCGGGGGGGACGCAGATACGCAGTATTTT
few	TRBV12-3/TRBV12-4	-	TRBJ1-1	CASSFAGIMNTEAFF	TGTGCCAGCAGTTTCGCAGGGATCATGAACACTGAAGCTTTCTTT
many	TRBV12-3/TRBV12-4	-	TRBJ1-2	CASSLQGQFYGYTF	TGTGCCAGCAGCCTCCAAGGACAGTTCTATGGCTACACCTTC
-	TRBV5-6	-	TRBJ2-5	CASSQDQGPETQYF	TGTGCCAGCAGCCAAGACCAGGGGCCAGAGACCCAGTACTTC
few	TRBV12-3/TRBV12-4	TRBD1	TRBJ1-5	CASSSRQGAGSNQPQHF	TGTGCCAGCAGTTCCCGTCAGGGGGCAGGAAGCAATCAGCCCCAGCATTTT
-	TRBV7-2	TRBD1	TRBJ1-5	CASSSRGCGNQPQHF	TGTGCCAGCAGCTCCAGGGGGTGTGGCAATCAGCCCCAGCATTTT
-	TRBV20-1	TRBD2	TRBJ2-7	CSARGTSGDSYEQYF	TGCAGTGCTAGAGGGACTAGCGGGGATTCCTACGAGCAGTACTTC
-	TRBV6-1	-	TRBJ1-2	CANRGPNYGYTF	TGTGCCAATCGAGGTCCAAACTATGGCTACACCTTC
-	TRBV20-1	-	TRBJ1-6	CSARVEGNSPLHF	TGCAGTGCTAGAGTGGAGGGGAATTCACCCCTCCACTTT
-	TRBV7-9	-	TRBJ1-5	CASSPAGYSNQLQHF	TGTGCCAGCAGCCCGGCGGGTTATAGCAATCAGCTCCAGCATTTT
-	TRBV2	TRBD1	TRBJ1-1	CASTHRDSELNTEAFF	TGTGCCAGCACCCACCGGGACAGCGAATTGAACACTGAAGCTTTCTTT
-	TRBV20-1	-	TRBJ2-7	CSAGQDGDEQYF	TGCAGTGCAGGGCAGGATGGGGACGAGCAGTACTTC
-	TRBV4-3	TRBD2	TRBJ2-2	CASSQDHGTSRNTGELFF	TGCGCCAGCAGCCAAGATCACGGGACTAGCCGAAACACCGGGGAGCTGTTTTTT
few	TRBV6-2/TRBV6-3	-	TRBJ2-3	CASSYAGHPVDTQYF	TGTGCCAGCAGTTACGCGGGCCACCCTGTAGATACGCAGTATTTT